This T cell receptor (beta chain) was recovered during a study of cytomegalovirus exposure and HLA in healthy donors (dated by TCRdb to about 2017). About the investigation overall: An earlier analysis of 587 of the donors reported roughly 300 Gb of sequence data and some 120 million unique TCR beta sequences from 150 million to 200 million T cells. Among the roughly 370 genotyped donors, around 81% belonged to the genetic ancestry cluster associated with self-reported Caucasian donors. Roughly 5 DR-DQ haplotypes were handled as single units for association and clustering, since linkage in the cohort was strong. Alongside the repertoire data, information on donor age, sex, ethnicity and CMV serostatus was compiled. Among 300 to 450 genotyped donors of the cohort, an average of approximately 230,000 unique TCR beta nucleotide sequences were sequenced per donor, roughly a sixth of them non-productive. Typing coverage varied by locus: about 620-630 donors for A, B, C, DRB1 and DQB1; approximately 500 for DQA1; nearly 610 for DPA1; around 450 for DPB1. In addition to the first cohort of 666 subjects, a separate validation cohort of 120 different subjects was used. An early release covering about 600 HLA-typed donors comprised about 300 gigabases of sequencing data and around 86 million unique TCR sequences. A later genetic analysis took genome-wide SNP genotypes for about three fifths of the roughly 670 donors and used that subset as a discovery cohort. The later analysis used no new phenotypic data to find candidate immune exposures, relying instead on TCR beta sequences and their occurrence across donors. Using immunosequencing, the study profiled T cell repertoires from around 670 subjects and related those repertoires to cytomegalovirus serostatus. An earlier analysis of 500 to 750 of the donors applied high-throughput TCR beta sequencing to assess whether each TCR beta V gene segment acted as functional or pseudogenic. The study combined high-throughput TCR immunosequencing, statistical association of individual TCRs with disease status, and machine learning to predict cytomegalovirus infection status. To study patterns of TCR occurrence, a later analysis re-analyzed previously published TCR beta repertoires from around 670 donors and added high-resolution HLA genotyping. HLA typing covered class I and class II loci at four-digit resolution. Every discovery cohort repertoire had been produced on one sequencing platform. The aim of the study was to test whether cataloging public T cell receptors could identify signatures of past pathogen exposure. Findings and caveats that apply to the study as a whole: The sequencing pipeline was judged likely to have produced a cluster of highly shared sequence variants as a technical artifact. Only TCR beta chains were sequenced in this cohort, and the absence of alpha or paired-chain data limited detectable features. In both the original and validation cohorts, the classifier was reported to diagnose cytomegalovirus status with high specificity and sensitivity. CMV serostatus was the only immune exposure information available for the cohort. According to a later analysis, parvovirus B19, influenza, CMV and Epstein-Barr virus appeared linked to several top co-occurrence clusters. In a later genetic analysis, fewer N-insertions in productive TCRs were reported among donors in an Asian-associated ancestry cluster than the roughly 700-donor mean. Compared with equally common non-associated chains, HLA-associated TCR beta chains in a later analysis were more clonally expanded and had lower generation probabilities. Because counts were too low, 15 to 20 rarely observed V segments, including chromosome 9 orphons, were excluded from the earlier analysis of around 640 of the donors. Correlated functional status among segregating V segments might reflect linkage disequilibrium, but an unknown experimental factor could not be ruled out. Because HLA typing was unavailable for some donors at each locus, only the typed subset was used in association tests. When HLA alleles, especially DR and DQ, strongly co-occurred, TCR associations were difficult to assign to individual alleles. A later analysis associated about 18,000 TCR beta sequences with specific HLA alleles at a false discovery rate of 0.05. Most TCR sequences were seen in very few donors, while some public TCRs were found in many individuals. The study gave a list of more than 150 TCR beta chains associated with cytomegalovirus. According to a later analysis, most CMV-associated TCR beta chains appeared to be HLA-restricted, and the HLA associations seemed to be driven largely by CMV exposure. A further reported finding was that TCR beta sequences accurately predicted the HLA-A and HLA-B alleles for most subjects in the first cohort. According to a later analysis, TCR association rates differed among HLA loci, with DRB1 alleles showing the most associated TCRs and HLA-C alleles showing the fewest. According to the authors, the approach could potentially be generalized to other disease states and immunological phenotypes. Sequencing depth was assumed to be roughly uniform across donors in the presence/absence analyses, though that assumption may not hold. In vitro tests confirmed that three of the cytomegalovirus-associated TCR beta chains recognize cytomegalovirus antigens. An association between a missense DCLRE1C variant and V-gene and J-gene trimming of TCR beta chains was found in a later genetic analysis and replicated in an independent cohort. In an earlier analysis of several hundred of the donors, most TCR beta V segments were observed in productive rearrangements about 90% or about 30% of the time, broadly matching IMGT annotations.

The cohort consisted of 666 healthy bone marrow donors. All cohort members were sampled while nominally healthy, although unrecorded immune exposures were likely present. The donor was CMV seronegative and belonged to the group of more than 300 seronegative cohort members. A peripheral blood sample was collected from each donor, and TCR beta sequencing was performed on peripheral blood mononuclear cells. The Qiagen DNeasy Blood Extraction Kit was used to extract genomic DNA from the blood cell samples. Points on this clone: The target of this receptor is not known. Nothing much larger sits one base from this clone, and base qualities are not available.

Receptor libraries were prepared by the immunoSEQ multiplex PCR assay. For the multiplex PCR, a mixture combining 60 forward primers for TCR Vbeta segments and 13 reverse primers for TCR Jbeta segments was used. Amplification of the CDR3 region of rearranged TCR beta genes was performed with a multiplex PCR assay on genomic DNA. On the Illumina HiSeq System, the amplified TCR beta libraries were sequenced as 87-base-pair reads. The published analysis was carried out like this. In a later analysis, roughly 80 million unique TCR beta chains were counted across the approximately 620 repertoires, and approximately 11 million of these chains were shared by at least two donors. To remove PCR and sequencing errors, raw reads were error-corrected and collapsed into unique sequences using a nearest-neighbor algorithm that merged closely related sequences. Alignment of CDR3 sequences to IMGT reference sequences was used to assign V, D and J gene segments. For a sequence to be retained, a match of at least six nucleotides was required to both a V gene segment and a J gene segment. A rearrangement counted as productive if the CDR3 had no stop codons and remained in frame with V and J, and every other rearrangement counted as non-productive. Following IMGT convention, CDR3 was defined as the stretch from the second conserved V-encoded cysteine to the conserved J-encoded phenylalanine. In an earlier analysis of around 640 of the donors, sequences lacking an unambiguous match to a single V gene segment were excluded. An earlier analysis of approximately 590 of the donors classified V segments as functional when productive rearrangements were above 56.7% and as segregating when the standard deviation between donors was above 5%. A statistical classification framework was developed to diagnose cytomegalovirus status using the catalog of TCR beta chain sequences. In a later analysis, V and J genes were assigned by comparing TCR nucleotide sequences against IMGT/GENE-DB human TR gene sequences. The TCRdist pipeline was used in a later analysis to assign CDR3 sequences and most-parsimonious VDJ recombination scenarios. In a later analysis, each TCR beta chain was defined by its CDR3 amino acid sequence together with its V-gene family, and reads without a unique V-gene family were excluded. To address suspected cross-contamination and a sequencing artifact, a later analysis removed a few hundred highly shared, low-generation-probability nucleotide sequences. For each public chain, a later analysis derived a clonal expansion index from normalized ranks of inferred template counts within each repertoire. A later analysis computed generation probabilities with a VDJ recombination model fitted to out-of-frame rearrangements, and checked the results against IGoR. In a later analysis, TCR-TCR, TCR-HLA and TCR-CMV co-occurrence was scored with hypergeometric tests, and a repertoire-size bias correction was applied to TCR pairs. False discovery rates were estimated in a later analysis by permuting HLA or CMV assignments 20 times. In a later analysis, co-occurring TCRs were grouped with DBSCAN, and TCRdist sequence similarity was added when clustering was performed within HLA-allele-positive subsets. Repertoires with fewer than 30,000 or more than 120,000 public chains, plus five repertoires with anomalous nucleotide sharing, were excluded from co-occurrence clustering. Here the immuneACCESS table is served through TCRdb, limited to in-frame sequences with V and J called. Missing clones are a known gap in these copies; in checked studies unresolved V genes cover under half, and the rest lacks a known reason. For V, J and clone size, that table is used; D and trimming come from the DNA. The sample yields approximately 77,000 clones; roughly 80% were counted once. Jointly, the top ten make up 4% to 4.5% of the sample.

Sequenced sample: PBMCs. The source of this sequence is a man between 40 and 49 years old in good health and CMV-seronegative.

The CDR3 here reads CASSRSGGRMETQYF. The nucleotide sequence is given as TGTGCCAGCAGCCGATCCGGGGGGCGTATGGAGACCCAGTACTTC. The rearrangement combines TRBV9 with TRBJ2-5; a weak D assignment points to TRBD2 (7 bases agree). Based on the germline V gene, the CDR1 and CDR2 sequences are SGDLS and YYNGEE. From the cysteine through the phenylalanine, the CDR3 covers 15 amino acids. Solely the CDR3 DNA is kept, with 45 bases framed from the first base. The germline ends are 18 bases apart after V is trimmed by 4 bases and J by 5 bases. Outside the CDR3, residues come from the reference TRBV9 and TRBJ2-5 proteins, so the full variable domain is: DSGVTQTPKHLITATGQRVTLRCSPRSGDLSVYWYQQSLDQGLQFLIQYYNGEERAKGNILERFSAQQFPDLHSELNLSSLELGDSALYFCASSRSGGRMETQYFGPGTRLLVL.